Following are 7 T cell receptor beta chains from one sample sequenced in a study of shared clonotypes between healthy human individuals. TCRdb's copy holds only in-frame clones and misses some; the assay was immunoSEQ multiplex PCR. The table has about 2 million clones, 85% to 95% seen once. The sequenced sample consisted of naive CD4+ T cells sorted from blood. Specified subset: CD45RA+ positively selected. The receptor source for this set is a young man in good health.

CDR3 nucleotide sequence: TGTGCCAGCAGCTTTAGTGGTAATAAAGAGACCCAGTACTTC. Translation gives CASSFSGNKETQYF. This chain links TRBV7-2 with TRBJ2-5; D unclear. The germline CDR1 and CDR2 sequences are SGHTA and FQGNSA. The CDR3 consists of 14 residues. The V end was cut by 3 bases, the J end by 3 bases, with 11 bases between.

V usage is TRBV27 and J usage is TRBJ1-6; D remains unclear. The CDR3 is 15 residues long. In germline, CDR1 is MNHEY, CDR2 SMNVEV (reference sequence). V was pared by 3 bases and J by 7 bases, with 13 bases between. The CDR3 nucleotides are TGTGCCAGCAGTTTTTACCGTCTTGGCAATTCACCCCTCCACTTT. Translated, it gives CASSFYRLGNSPLHF.

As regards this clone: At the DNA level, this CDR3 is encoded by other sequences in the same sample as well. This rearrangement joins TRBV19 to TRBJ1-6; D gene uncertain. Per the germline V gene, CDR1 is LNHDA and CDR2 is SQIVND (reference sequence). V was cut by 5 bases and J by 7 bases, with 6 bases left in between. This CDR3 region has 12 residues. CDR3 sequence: CASSAVNSPLHF. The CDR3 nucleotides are TGTGCCAGTAGTGCCGTCAATTCACCCCTCCACTTT.

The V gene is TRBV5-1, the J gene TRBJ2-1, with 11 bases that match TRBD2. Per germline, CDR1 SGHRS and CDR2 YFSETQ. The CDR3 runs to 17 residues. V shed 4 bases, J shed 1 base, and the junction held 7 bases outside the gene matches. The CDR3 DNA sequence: TGCGCCAGCAGCCATCGGCTAGCGGGGGGATCCTACAATGAGCAGTTCTTC. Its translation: CASSHRLAGGSYNEQFF.

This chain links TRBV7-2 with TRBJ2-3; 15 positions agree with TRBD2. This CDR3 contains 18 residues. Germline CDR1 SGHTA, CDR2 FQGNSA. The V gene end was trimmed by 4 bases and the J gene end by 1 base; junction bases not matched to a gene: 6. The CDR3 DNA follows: TGTGCCAGCAGCTCAGTCGGGACTAGCGGGAGGCGCACAGATACGCAGTATTTT. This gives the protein CASSSVGTSGRRTDTQYF. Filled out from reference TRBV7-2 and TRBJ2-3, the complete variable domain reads GAGVSQSPSNKVTEKGKDVELRCDPISGHTALYWYRQSLGQGLEFLIYFQGNSAPDKSGLPSDRFSAERTGGSVSTLTIQRTQQEDSAVYLCASSSVGTSGRRTDTQYFGPGTRLTVL.

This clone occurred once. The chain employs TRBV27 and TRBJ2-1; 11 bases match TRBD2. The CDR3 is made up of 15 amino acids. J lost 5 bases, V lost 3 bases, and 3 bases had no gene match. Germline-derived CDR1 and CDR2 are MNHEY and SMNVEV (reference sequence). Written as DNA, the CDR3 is TGTGCCAGCAGTTTTCTAGCGGGGGGTCACAATGAGCAGTTCTTC. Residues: CASSFLAGGHNEQFF.

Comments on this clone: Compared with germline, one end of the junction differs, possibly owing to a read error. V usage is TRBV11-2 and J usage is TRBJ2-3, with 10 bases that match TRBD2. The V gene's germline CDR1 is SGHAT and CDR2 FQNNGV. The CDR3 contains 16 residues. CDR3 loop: CASSLESLAGARILDF. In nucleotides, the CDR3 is TGTGCCAGCAGCTTAGAAAGTCTAGCGGGAGCTCGGATACTTGATTTT.